The 22 T cell receptor beta chains reported below all come from one sample, sequenced in a study of cytomegalovirus exposure and HLA in healthy donors. The PCR was carried out with 60 Vbeta primers and 13 Jbeta primers. This table comes from immunoSEQ multiplex PCR, and its TCRdb copy is limited to in-frame clones, with some not included. The sample yields about 160,000 clones, approximately 76% seen once. Sequencing was done on a sample of PBMCs. All receptors come from a female donor in good health and CMV-seronegative.

The V and J genes are TRBV4-1 and TRBJ1-1; D is possibly TRBD1 (6 bases). Trimming took 2 bases from V and 7 from J, leaving 23 bases between them. CDR1 is MGHRA and CDR2 is YSYEKL in the germline V gene. The length of the CDR3 is 17 residues. The CDR3 nucleotides are TGCGCCAGCAGCCAATTTGTTCTGGGACACCTGGCGAGTGAAGCTTTCTTT. Protein sequence: CASSQFVLGHLASEAFF.

V gene TRBV28 combines with J gene TRBJ2-7, with TRBD1 as a possible D gene (6 bases). Trimming pared 8 bases from V and 2 bases from J, leaving 10 bases between. Germline V gene sequence: CDR1 MDHEN, CDR2 SYDVKM. The CDR3 totals 12 residues. This CDR3 is CASGRGTYEQYF. The CDR3, as DNA: TGTGCCAGCGGCAGGGGAACCTACGAGCAGTACTTC.

The chain employs TRBV19 and TRBJ1-3; no reliable D call. CDR1 is LNHDA and CDR2 is SQIVND in the germline V gene (reference sequence). V lost 7 bases and J lost 3, with 10 bases in between. CDR3 length equals 13 residues. CDR3 protein: CASTFQDGNTIYF. CDR3 bases: TGTGCCAGTACGTTCCAGGATGGAAACACCATATATTTT.

This clone was picked up a small number of times. Within the sample, other DNA sequences also encode this same CDR3. This chain uses TRBV7-3 with TRBJ2-2; TRBD1 might be the D (7 bases). This CDR3 spans 14 amino acids. Germline V gives CDR1 SGHTA, CDR2 FQGTGA. V lost 6 bases and J lost 4, with 12 bases in between. For the CDR3, the DNA is TGTGCCAGCAGTCCCAGGGGGGCCACCGGGGAGCTGTTTTTT. Translation: CASSPRGATGELFF.

This chain joins TRBV9 and TRBJ2-7; TRBD2 might be the D (6 bases). There are 15 residues in the CDR3. CDR1 is SGDLS, CDR2 YYNGEE, per germline. V gave up 0 bases and J gave up 3 bases, with 13 bases separating them. The chain's CDR3 is CASSVDPAGYYEQYF. In DNA, the CDR3 is TGTGCCAGCAGCGTAGACCCTGCGGGATACTACGAGCAGTACTTC.

V gene TRBV6-5 combines with J gene TRBJ1-2; a weak D match, TRBD1 (5 bases). V lost 5 bases and J lost 0, with 10 bases in between. The germline V gene has CDR1 MNHEY and CDR2 SVGAGI. The CDR3 length is 14 residues. The CDR3 spells CASSTGLSNYGYTF. CDR3 nucleotides: TGTGCCAGCAGTACGGGACTCTCTAACTATGGCTACACCTTC.

This clone was recorded a few times. The CDR3 DNA follows: TGTGCCAGCAGCTCCCCGGCCCAGGGATGGGACTATGGCTACACCTTC. Amino acid sequence: CASSSPAQGWDYGYTF. The rearrangement uses TRBV7-2 and TRBJ1-2, with D maybe TRBD1 (5 bases). The length of the CDR3 is 16 residues. The ends were cut back, 4 bases at V and 3 bases at J, with 18 bases in the middle. Germline V gene data show CDR1 as SGHTA and CDR2 as FQGNSA. Supplemented by reference TRBV7-2 and TRBJ1-2, the full variable domain reads GAGVSQSPSNKVTEKGKDVELRCDPISGHTALYWYRQSLGQGLEFLIYFQGNSAPDKSGLPSDRFSAERTGGSVSTLTIQRTQQEDSAVYLCASSSPAQGWDYGYTFGSGTRLTVV.

As to this clone: Other DNA sequences in the same sample also yield this CDR3. The V call is TRBV30, the J call TRBJ2-4; D gene unclear. CDR1 and CDR2 from the germline V gene are GTSNPN and SVGIG (reference sequence). Trimming left V 0 bases short and J 7 bases short, with 10 bases between. The CDR3 is made up of 13 amino acids. In DNA, the CDR3 is TGTGCCTGGAGTGTAAACGGCAGGAACATTCAGTACTTC. This sequence encodes CAWSVNGRNIQYF. Supplemented by reference TRBV30 and TRBJ2-4, the full variable domain reads SQTIHQWPATLVQPVGSPLSLECTVEGTSNPNLYWYRQAAGRGLQLLFYSVGIGQISSEVPQNLSASRPQDRQFILSSKKLLLSDSGFYLCAWSVNGRNIQYFGAGTRLSVL.

The chain employs TRBV4-2 and TRBJ2-5, with D uncertain. V was cut by 0 bases and J by 2 bases, with 10 bases left in between. The germline gives CDR1 LGHNA, CDR2 YNFKEQ. The CDR3 covers 15 residues. This CDR3 is CASSQDGDLQETQYF. CDR3 coding DNA: TGTGCCAGCAGCCAAGATGGCGACTTACAAGAGACCCAGTACTTC.

V usage is TRBV4-2 and J usage is TRBJ2-7; D unresolved. CDR3 length: 13 residues. Trimming stripped 1 base from V and 6 bases from J, with 10 bases between. The germline gives CDR1 LGHNA, CDR2 YNFKEQ. The CDR3 nucleotides are TGTGCCAGCAGCCAAGTTTCTTCGAGCGAGCAGTACTTC. The encoded protein is CASSQVSSSEQYF.

This sequence joins TRBV6-5 and TRBJ2-5; 15 bases are a match to TRBD2. The J call may be faulty, since TRBJ2-7 better matches the DNA end. CDR1 is MNHEY and CDR2 is SVGAGI in the germline V gene. The CDR3 runs 14 residues. CDR3 sequence (DNA): TGTGCCAGCAGAGGACTAGCGGGAGGGGGCGAGCAGTACTTC. Translation gives CASRGLAGGGEQYF.

The rearrangement uses TRBV7-9 and TRBJ1-2, with 9 positions matching TRBD1. Germline V CDR1 and CDR2: SEHNR, FQNEAQ (reference sequence). V was clipped by 5 bases and J by 1 base; unmatched bases: 5. There are 15 residues in the CDR3. The CDR3 is CASSPGGQGNYGYTF. The CDR3 DNA reads TGTGCCAGCAGCCCCGGGGGACAGGGTAACTATGGCTACACCTTC.

The table lists this clone with a few counts. J is TRBJ2-7 and V is TRBV7-6; 9 bases agree with TRBD1. The trim removed 5 bases at V and 2 bases at J, leaving 10 bases unmatched. The CDR3 is made up of 16 amino acids. Germline-derived CDR1 and CDR2 are SGHVS and FNYEAQ. CDR3 nucleotide sequence: TGTGCCAGCAGCGACACAGGGGGCGGCCGGCCCTACGAGCAGTACTTC. Encoded protein: CASSDTGGGRPYEQYF.

The chain links TRBV7-6 to TRBJ1-1; TRBD1 matches 9 bases. J gave up 2 bases and V 5 bases, and 12 bases lay outside the gene matches. The CDR3 has 17 amino acids. The germline gives CDR1 SGHVS, CDR2 FNYEAQ. CDR3 in DNA: TGTGCCAGCAGCGACCGGACAGGGGCCTCCCCCAACACTGAAGCTTTCTTT. It encodes CASSDRTGASPNTEAFF.

This clone was seen just once. The chain has TRBV5-6 and TRBJ2-5; possible D gene TRBD2, 5 bases. The germline V gene has CDR1 SGHDT and CDR2 YYEEEE. The CDR3 extends over 15 amino acids. V lost 6 bases to trimming and J lost 4 bases, with 19 bases between them. This chain's CDR3 is CASKSSRGYLETQYF. The CDR3 DNA sequence: TGTGCCAGCAAGAGCAGCAGAGGGTATTTAGAGACCCAGTACTTC.

V is TRBV29-1 and J is TRBJ2-7, with 8 bases identical to TRBD1. The germline CDR1 and CDR2 sequences are SQVTM and ANQGSEA. The CDR3 runs 12 residues. CDR3 DNA sequence: TGCAGTGCCTCGGGACAGGACTACGAGCAGTACTTC. This translates into CSASGQDYEQYF.

The gene calls are TRBV6-5 and TRBJ1-2; TRBD1 agrees at 8 bases. There are 15 residues in the CDR3. V trimming: 2 bases; J trimming: 4 bases; junction bases outside the gene matches: 6. Germline V gene sequence: CDR1 MNHEY, CDR2 SVGAGI. The CDR3 DNA follows: TGTGCCAGCAGTTACCGGCCAGGGGGCGTCTATGGCTACACCTTC. Its translation: CASSYRPGGVYGYTF.

The chain is built from TRBV7-3 and TRBJ2-1; D uncertain. Germline CDR1 reads SGHTA; CDR2 reads FQGTGA. V lost 0 bases, J lost 2 bases, and 8 bases lay in between. This CDR3 spans 15 amino acids. The CDR3 nucleotides are TGTGCCAGCAGCTTAACAGCACAGACCTACAATGAGCAGTTCTTC. It is translated as CASSLTAQTYNEQFF. Filled out from reference TRBV7-3 and TRBJ2-1, the complete variable domain reads GAGVSQTPSNKVTEKGKYVELRCDPISGHTALYWYRQSLGQGPEFLIYFQGTGAADDSGLPNDRFFAVRPEGSVSTLKIQRTERGDSAVYLCASSLTAQTYNEQFFGPGTRLTVL.

This clone showed up just once. The V call is TRBV5-5, the J call TRBJ2-7; 8 nucleotides align to TRBD1. Losses at the gene ends were 4 bases for V and 6 bases for J; bases not matched to a gene: 6. Germline V gene lookup returns CDR1 SGHKS and CDR2 YYEKEE (reference sequence). There are 13 residues in the CDR3. CDR3 amino acids: CASSHRQGPEQYF. For the CDR3, the DNA is TGTGCCAGCAGCCATCGACAGGGGCCCGAGCAGTACTTC.

About this clone itself: The same CDR3 is also encoded by other DNA sequences in this sample. The V and J genes are TRBV5-1 and TRBJ2-6, with D tentatively TRBD1 (5 bases). V gave up 7 bases and J gave up 0 bases, with 8 bases separating them. Germline V lookup: CDR1 SGHRS, CDR2 YFSETQ. There are 14 residues in the CDR3. This CDR3 reads CASRDSSGANVLTF. In DNA, the CDR3 is TGCGCCAGCCGAGACAGCTCTGGGGCCAACGTCCTGACTTTC.

This CDR3 reads CATSRGGTGGGNQPQHF. DNA of the CDR3: TGTGCCACCAGCAGAGGCGGGACAGGGGGCGGGAATCAGCCCCAGCATTTT. The chain carries TRBV15 and TRBJ1-5, with 12 bases lining up with TRBD1. The CDR3 is made up of 17 amino acids. Unmatched junction bases numbered 5, after V lost 1 base and J lost 4 bases. Germline-derived CDR1 and CDR2 are LNHNV and YYDKDF (reference sequence).

Here the CDR3 reads CASSQDRGRGQGNTEAFF. As DNA, the CDR3 is TGTGCCAGCAGCCAAGACCGAGGAAGGGGGCAAGGGAACACTGAAGCTTTCTTT. The J gene is TRBJ1-1, the V gene TRBV4-2; 7 bases agree with TRBD1. This CDR3 region has 18 residues. The V gene end was trimmed by 0 bases and the J gene end by 1 base; junction bases not matched to a gene: 11. Germline CDR1 reads LGHNA; CDR2 reads YNFKEQ.